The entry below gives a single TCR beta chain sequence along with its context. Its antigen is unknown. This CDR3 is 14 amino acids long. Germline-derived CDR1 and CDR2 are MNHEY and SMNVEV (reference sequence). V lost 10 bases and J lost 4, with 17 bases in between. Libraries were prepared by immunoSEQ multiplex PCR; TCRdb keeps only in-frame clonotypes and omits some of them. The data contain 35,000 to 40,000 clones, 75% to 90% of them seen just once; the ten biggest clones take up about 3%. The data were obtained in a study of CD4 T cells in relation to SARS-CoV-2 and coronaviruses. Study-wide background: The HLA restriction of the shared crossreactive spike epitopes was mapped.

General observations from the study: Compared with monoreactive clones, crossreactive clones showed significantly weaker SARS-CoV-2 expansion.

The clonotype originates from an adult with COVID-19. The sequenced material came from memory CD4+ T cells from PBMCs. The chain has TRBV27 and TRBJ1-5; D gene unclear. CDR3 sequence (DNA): TGTGCCACCCAGTTGGGTACAAGAAATCAGCCCCAGCATTTT. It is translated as CATQLGTRNQPQHF.